Shown below are 14 T cell receptor beta chains from a single sample sequenced in a study of STAT3 mutations in large granular lymphocyte leukemia. Study findings and constraints: Every T-cell large granular lymphocyte leukemia patient had at least one immunodominant TCR beta clonotype.

Antigens of these TCRs are unknown. Some clones are missing from TCRdb's copy, which holds only in-frame ones; the method was immunoSEQ multiplex PCR. The sample carries 16,000 or so clones, just under 85% recorded once. The specimen was peripheral blood mononuclear cells. These receptors originate from a man in his forties or fifties with T-cell large granular lymphocyte leukemia. Some clones in this sample may be carry-over from other donors' samples.

V gene TRBV25-1 combines with J gene TRBJ2-5; 7 nucleotides align to TRBD1. From germline, CDR1 is MGHDK and CDR2 SYGVNS. With V trimmed by 4 bases and J by 1 base, 6 bases remained unmatched. This CDR3 is 15 amino acids long. CDR3 DNA sequence: TGTGCCAGCAGTGTATTTGGGACAGCCCAAGAGACCCAGTACTTC. This gives the protein CASSVFGTAQETQYF.

The CDR3 DNA reads TGTGCCACCAGCAAGACAAGGACCCACACAGATACGCAGTATTTT. Its translation is CATSKTRTHTDTQYF. V and J are TRBV15 and TRBJ2-3; D unclear. This CDR3 has 15 amino acids. V lost 4 bases to trimming and J lost 2 bases, with 13 bases between them. In germline, CDR1 is LNHNV, CDR2 YYDKDF (reference sequence).

This chain uses TRBV6-5 with TRBJ1-2, with a tentative D call TRBD1 (5 bases). The germline gives CDR1 MNHEY, CDR2 SVGAGI. This CDR3 comprises 14 residues. Trimming took 6 bases from V and 4 from J, leaving 15 bases between them. CDR3 amino acids: CASSGTTRGYGYTF. CDR3 nucleotides: TGTGCCAGCAGCGGAACTACGAGGGGCTATGGCTACACCTTC.

CDR3 coding DNA: TGTGCCAGCAGCTTATGGGTGGGCCAAGAGACCCAGTACTTC. Amino acids: CASSLWVGQETQYF. The rearrangement uses TRBV7-2 and TRBJ2-5, with no clear D. The CDR3 spans 14 residues. Deletions cut 2 bases from V and 1 base from J, with 8 bases between. CDR1 and CDR2 from the germline V gene are SGHTA and FQGNSA.

The rearrangement joins TRBV6-4 to TRBJ2-5, with TRBD2 matching over 10 bases. The germline V gene has CDR1 MRHNA and CDR2 SNTAGT. V shed 4 bases, J shed 5 bases, and the junction held 1 base outside the gene matches. The CDR3 has 13 amino acids. CDR3 sequence reads: CASSVLAGETQYF. As DNA, the CDR3 is TGTGCCAGCAGTGTACTAGCGGGGGAGACCCAGTACTTC.

This rearrangement joins TRBV28 to TRBJ2-3; D uncertain. V was trimmed by 6 bases and J by 0 bases, leaving 13 bases between them. Germline V CDR1 and CDR2: MDHEN, SYDVKM. The CDR3 loop spans 15 amino acids. For the CDR3, the DNA is TGTGCCAGCAGCCGGACCCAAACTAGCACAGATACGCAGTATTTT. Amino acid sequence: CASSRTQTSTDTQYF.

V is TRBV18 and J is TRBJ2-2; TRBD1 matches 9 bases. In germline, CDR1 is KGHSH, CDR2 LQKENI. This CDR3 is 20 amino acids long. Trimming at V came to 2 bases and at J to 3 bases, leaving 16 bases not matched to a gene. The CDR3 here is CASSPILRDRASLYTGELFF. The CDR3 region has the DNA TGTGCCAGCTCACCAATCCTCCGGGACAGGGCTTCTCTTTACACCGGGGAGCTGTTTTTT. Drawing the rest from reference TRBV18 and TRBJ2-2, the complete variable domain is NAGVMQNPRHLVRRRGQEARLRCSPMKGHSHVYWYRQLPEEGLKFMVYLQKENIIDESGMPKERFSAEFPKEGPSILRIQQVVRGDSAAYFCASSPILRDRASLYTGELFFGEGSRLTVL.

The chain uses TRBV6-5 and TRBJ1-2; 8 bases map to TRBD1. The CDR3 spans 16 residues. Looked up from germline, CDR1 is MNHEY and CDR2 is SVGAGI. Germline trimming cut 4 bases from V and 6 bases from J; bases unmatched to any gene: 13. In DNA, the CDR3 is TGTGCCAGCAGTTCCCCCAGGACAGGGTCCCGCAATGGCTACACCTTC. Translation gives CASSSPRTGSRNGYTF.

V gene TRBV4-1 combines with J gene TRBJ1-5, with a weak D call TRBD1 (5 bases). Germline V gene sequence: CDR1 MGHRA, CDR2 YSYEKL. Trimming removed 0 bases at V and 4 bases at J, with 13 bases between. This CDR3 contains 16 residues. The CDR3, as DNA: TGCGCCAGCAGCCAAGATTTTCAGGGAAGAAATCAGCCCCAGCATTTT. Translating it yields CASSQDFQGRNQPQHF.

The chain has TRBV5-1 and TRBJ2-7; D is perhaps TRBD1 (6 bases). The CDR3 loop spans 15 amino acids. Per germline, CDR1 SGHRS and CDR2 YFSETQ. V shed 0 bases and J shed 2 bases, with 12 bases lying between them. The CDR3 loop reads CASSLGVTGTYEQYF. CDR3 nucleotides: TGCGCCAGCAGCTTGGGAGTAACAGGGACCTACGAGCAGTACTTC.

The rearrangement joins TRBV21-1 to TRBJ1-2; the table names TRBD1, a call not compared with the DNA. TRBV21-1 is a listed pseudogene. The length of the CDR3 is 18 residues. This chain's CDR3 is CASSKAPGQREIIYGYTF. DNA of the CDR3: TGTGCCAGCAGCAAAGCGCCCGGACAGAGAGAGATTATCTATGGCTACACCTTC.

The chain is built from TRBV19 and TRBJ2-7, with 12 bases lining up with TRBD2. The V segment lost 3 bases and the J segment 3 bases; nucleotides outside the gene matches: 3. CDR3 size: 15 residues. Germline CDR1 and CDR2: LNHDA and SQIVND (reference sequence). CDR3 region: CASSMTSGSNYEQYF. The CDR3 bases are TGTGCCAGTAGTATGACTAGCGGGAGTAACTACGAGCAGTACTTC.

The table lists this clone with a count of one. The CDR3 region is CASSLNLKGIRGGLAAYEQYF. Here the CDR3 DNA reads TGCGCCAGCAGCTTGAACCTAAAGGGAATTCGCGGAGGACTAGCGGCCTACGAGCAGTACTTC. J is TRBJ2-7 and V is TRBV5-1, with 10 bases identical to TRBD2. The length of the CDR3 is 21 residues. V was pared by 1 base and J by 2 bases, with 21 bases of the junction left unmatched. Per the germline V gene, CDR1 is SGHRS and CDR2 is YFSETQ.

The sample holds a few counts of this clone. This sequence joins TRBV9 and TRBJ2-7; no clear D. Per the germline V gene, CDR1 is SGDLS and CDR2 is YYNGEE. V lost 2 bases to trimming and J lost 6 bases, with 12 bases between them. The CDR3 is 13 amino acids. CDR3: CASSVTGVSEQYF. The CDR3 coding sequence is TGTGCCAGCAGCGTGACTGGAGTAAGCGAGCAGTACTTC.